This T cell receptor (beta chain) originates from a study of shared clonotypes between healthy human individuals. Study findings and constraints: Sharing across four donors was seen in roughly 5% of naive CD4 clonotypes. Since donors were few, the genetic and exposure-history diversity represented was limited.

Profiling relied on immunoSEQ multiplex PCR, and the TCRdb table lists in-frame clones only, not all of them. In the table there are approximately 980,000 clones, 60% to 85% of which are singletons. On this clone: What it binds is unknown.

Between the trimmed V and J ends, which lost 3 bases and 3 bases, there was a span of 6 bases. The CDR3 contains 12 residues. Germline V lookup: CDR1 MRHNA, CDR2 SNTAGT. The rearrangement uses TRBV6-4 and TRBJ2-7; the D is unclear. This TCR was sampled from a man aged 18 to 29 in good health. The sample consisted of memory CD4+ T cells sorted from blood. Subset in this sample: CD45RA-negative fraction. CDR3 amino acids: CASSESGYEQYF. The CDR3, as DNA: TGTGCCAGCAGTGAGTCGGGCTACGAGCAGTACTTC.